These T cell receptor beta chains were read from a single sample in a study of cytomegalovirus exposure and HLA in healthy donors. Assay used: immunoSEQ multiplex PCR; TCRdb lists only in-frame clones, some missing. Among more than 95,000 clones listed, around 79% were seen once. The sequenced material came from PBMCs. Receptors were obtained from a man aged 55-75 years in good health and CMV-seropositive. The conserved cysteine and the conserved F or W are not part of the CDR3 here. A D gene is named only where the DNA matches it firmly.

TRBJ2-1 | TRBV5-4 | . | ASSLDIPRTYNEQF
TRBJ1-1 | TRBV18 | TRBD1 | ASSPSGGNTEAF
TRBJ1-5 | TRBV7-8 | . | ASSLGHTNQPQH
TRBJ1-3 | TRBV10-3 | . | AIAPEAARGNTIY
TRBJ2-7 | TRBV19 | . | ASSTQGSPYEQY
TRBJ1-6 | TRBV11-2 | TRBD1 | ASRTGGGSPLH
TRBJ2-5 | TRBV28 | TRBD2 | ASSPGLAEIQETQY
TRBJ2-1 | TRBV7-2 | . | ASSSLPGSYNEQF
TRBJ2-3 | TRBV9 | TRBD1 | ASSANTGVRTDTQY
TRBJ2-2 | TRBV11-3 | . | ASSIGAGPNTGELF
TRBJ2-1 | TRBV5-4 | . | ASRRDSRSSYNEQF
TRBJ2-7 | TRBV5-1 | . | ASKIDTPPYEQY
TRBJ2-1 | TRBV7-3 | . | ASSSPDRPPYNEQF
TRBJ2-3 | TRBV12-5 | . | ASVSGSTDTQY
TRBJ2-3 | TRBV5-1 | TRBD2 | ASSLSPALAGGGDTQY
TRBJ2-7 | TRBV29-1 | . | SAGEALGEQY
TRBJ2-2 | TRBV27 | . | ASSSGTLNTGELF
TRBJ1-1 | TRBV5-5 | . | ASSLRPSSGRGEAF
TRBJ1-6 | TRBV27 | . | ASSFSRFNSPLH
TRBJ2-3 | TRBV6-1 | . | ASSEAPPKQY
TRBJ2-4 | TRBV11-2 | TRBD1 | ASSYTGTGGKNIQY
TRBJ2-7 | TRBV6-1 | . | ASTGLGVNEQY
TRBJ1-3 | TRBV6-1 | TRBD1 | ASIGTVSGNTIY
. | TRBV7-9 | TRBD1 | ASSDRGPYEQY
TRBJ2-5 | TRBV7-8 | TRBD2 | ASSAGREGETQY
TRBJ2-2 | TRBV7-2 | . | ASSETGSTGELF
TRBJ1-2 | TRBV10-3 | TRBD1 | AIRPGQGGGYGYT
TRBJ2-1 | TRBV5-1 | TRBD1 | ASSSPGQNNEQF
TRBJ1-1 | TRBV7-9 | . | SSRLQVTEAF
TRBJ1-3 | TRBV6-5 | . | ASSYSRGGGNTIY
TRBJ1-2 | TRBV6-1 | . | ASSSFGGGYT
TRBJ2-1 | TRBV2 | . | ASSVRSGGGSEQF
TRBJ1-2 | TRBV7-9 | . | SSSLLGVVYT
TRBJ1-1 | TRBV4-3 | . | ASSQQGYTEAF
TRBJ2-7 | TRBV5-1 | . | ASSLRQVSYEQY
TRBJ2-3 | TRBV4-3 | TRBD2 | ASSQDSGGRQMTQY
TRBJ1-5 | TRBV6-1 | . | ASSELGVGQPQH
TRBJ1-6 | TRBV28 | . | ASSSLQGTYNSPLH
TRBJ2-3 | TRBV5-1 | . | ASSPRGGDLDTQY
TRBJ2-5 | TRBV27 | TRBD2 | ASSLGGRQETQY
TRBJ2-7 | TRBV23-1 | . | ASRTGSYEQY
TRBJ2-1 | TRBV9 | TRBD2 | ASNRDYSYNEQF
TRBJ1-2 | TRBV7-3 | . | ASSLDGGHYGYT
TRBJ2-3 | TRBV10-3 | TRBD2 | AIRISGASTDTQY
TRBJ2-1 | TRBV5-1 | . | ASSAYGENEQF
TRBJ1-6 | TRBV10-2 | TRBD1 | ASSEAGGRNSPLH
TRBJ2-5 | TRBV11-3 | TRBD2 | ASSHGLAQETQY
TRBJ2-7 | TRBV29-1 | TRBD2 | SVEGPGGGEQY
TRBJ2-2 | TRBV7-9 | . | ASSGPNAGELF
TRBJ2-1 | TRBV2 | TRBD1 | ASTSTGGSGNERF
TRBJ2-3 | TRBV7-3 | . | ASSEGGSTDTQY
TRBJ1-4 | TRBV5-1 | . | ASSQQGPNEKLF
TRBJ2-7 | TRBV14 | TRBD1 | ASSLRQGYEQY
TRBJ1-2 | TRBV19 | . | ASSGPKARGDYGYT
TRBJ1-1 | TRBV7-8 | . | ASSLARGDTRAF
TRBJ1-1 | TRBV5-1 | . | ASSLVSGPGTEAF
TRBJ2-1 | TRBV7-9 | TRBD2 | ASSLEYRPSGGKNEQF
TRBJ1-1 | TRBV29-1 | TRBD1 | SGNRGQNTEAF
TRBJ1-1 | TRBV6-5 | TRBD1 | ASSRRWGQGAEAF